This TCR beta chain is drawn from a study of monozygotic twins with inflammatory bowel disease. Remarks on this clonotype: The antigen is unknown.

CDR3 length: 18 residues. Germline V gene data show CDR1 as SGHRS and CDR2 as YFSETQ. No DNA is given; TCRdb re-called the 5' RACE reads and lists each CDR3 protein once. In all, the sample yields 350,000 to 550,000 distinct CDR3 sequences. Study-wide results and limits: There was no support for any single strong signal or clonotype associated with IBD.

The TCR sequence derives from a human donor with ulcerative colitis or Crohn's disease, or a healthy co-twin of an affected twin (not recorded which). The specimen was blood. This chain connects TRBV5-1 to TRBJ1-1. CDR3 amino acids: CASSLVGEVSFNYAEAFF.